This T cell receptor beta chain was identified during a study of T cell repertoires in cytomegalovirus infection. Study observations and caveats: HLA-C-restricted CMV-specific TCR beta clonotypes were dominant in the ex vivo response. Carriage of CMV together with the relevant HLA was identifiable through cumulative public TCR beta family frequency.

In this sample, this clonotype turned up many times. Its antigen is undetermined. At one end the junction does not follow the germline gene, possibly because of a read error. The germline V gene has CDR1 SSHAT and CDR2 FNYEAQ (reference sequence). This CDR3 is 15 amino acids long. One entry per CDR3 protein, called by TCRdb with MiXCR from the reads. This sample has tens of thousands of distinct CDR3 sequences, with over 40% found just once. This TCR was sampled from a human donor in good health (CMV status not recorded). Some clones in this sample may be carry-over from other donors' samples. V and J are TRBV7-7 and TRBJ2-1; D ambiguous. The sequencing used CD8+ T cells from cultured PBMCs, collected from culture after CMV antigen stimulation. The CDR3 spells CASSRDLSSYNEQFF. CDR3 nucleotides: TGTGCTAGCAGCCGTGACCTGAGCTCCTACAATGAGCAGTTCTTC.